The sequence of this T cell receptor beta chain was determined in a study of T-cell reconstitution after alpha-beta-depleted transplantation in children. Only a few counts were recorded for this clonotype. The library targeted TCRbeta and was prepared with unique molecular identifiers. TCRdb redid the calling of the PCR reads with MiXCR, one entry per CDR3 protein. The table shows hundreds of thousands of distinct CDR3 sequences, with about 15% occurring only once. Trimming at V came to 0 bases and at J to 5 bases, leaving 3 bases not matched to a gene. CDR3 length equals 16 residues. The germline CDR1 and CDR2 sequences are SGHRS and YFSETQ.

Sequenced material: PBMCs from the stem cell graft donor, taken from the stem cell graft. The TCR was taken from a human donor who donated a stem cell graft to a child with acute myeloid leukemia. This sequence joins TRBV5-1 and TRBJ2-4, with 12 bases that match TRBD1. CDR3 protein: CASSLEGTGGQNIQYF. Here the CDR3 DNA reads TGCGCCAGCAGCTTGGAAGGGACAGGGGGCCAAAACATTCAGTACTTC.